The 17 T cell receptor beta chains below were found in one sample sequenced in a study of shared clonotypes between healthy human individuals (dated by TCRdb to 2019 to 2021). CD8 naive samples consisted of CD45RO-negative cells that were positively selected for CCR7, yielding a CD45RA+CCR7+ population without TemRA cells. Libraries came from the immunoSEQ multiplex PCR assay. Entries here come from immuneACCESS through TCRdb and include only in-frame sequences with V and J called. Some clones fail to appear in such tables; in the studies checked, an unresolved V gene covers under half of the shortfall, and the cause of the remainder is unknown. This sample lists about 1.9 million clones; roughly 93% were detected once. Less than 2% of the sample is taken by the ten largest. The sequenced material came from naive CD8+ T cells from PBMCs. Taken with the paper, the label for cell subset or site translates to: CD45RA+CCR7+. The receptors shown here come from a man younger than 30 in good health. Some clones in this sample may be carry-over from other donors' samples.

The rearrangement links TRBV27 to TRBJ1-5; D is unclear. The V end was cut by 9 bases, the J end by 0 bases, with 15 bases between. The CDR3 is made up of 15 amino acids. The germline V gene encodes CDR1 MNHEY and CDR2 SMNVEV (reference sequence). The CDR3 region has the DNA TGTGCCAGTCGAAGGGAGATGGGTAGCAATCAGCCCCAGCATTTT. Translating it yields CASRREMGSNQPQHF.

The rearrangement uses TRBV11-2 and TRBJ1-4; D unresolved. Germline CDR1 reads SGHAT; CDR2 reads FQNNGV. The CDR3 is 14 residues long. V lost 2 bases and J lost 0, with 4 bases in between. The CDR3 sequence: CASSLYATNEKLFF. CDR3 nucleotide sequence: TGTGCCAGCAGCTTATACGCAACTAATGAAAAACTGTTTTTT.

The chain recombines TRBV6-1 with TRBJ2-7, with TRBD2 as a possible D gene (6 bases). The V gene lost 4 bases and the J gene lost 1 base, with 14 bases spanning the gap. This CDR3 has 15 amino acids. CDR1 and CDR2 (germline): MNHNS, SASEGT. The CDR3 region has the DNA TGTGCCAGCAGTGCCCTGGGGACTGCTTCCTACGAGCAGTACTTC. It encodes CASSALGTASYEQYF.

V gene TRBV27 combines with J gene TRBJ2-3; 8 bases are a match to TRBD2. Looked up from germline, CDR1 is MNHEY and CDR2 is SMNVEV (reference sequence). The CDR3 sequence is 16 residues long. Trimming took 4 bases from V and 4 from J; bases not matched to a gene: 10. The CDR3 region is CASSSSAGDKADTQYF. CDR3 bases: TGTGCCAGCAGTTCCTCAGCGGGAGACAAGGCAGATACGCAGTATTTT.

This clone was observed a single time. In DNA, the CDR3 is TGTGCCGTAGGGACGCTTGAAGCAGAGACCCAGTACTTC. As protein: CAVGTLEAETQYF. The V call is TRBV7-6, the J call TRBJ2-5, with D perhaps given as TRBD1 or TRBD2 (5 bases each). Trimming removed 11 bases from V and 4 bases from J, with 17 bases in between. This CDR3 is 13 amino acids long. Germline assignment: CDR1 SGHVS and CDR2 FNYEAQ.

The CDR3 loop is CATSRDFEGADYEQYF. The CDR3 nucleotides are TGTGCCACCAGCAGAGATTTTGAGGGGGCAGATTACGAGCAGTACTTC. V is TRBV15 and J is TRBJ2-7, with 7 bases lining up with TRBD1. After removal of 0 bases from V and 4 bases from J, the junction contained 9 bases not matched to a gene. Germline CDR1 LNHNV, CDR2 YYDKDF (reference sequence). CDR3 length: 16 residues.

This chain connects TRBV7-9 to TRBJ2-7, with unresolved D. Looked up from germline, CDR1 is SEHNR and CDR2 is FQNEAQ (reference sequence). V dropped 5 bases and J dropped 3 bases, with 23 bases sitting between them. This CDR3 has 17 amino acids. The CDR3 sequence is CASSPQWGPNYVYEQYF. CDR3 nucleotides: TGTGCCAGCAGCCCGCAGTGGGGTCCCAATTATGTCTACGAGCAGTACTTC. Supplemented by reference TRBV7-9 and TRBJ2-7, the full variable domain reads DTGVSQNPRHKITKRGQNVTFRCDPISEHNRLYWYRQTLGQGPEFLTYFQNEAQLEKSRLLSDRFSAERPKGSFSTLEIQRTEQGDSAMYLCASSPQWGPNYVYEQYFGPGTRLTVT.

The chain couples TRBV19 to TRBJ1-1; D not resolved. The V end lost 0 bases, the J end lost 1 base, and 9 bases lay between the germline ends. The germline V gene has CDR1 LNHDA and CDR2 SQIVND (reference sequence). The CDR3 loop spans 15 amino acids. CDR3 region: CASSIDQESNTEAFF. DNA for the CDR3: TGTGCCAGTAGTATAGACCAGGAGTCGAACACTGAAGCTTTCTTT.

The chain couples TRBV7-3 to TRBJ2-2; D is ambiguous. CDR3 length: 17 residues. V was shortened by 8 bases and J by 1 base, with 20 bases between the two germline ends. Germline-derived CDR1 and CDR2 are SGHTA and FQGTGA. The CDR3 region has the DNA TGTGCCAGCTGGAGTCCCAAGGAGCTAGAGAACACCGGGGAGCTGTTTTTT. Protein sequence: CASWSPKELENTGELFF.

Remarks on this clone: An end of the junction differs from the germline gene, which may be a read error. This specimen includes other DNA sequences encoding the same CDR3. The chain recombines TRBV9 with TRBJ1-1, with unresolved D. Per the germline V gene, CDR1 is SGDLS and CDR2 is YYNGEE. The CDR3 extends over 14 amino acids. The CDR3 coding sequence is TGTGCCAGCAGCCGGGCCCAGAGGAACACTGAAGCTTTTTTT. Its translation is CASSRAQRNTEAFF. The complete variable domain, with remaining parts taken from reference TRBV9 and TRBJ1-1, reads DSGVTQTPKHLITATGQRVTLRCSPRSGDLSVYWYQQSLDQGLQFLIQYYNGEERAKGNILERFSAQQFPDLHSELNLSSLELGDSALYFCASSRAQRNTEAFFGQGTRLTVV.

CDR3: CASSMFNEQYF. CDR3 bases: TGTGCCAGTAGTATGTTCAACGAGCAGTACTTC. This chain connects TRBV19 to TRBJ2-7, with unresolved D. Trimming pared 3 bases from V and 5 bases from J, leaving 5 bases between. The CDR3 length is 11 residues. CDR1 LNHDA and CDR2 SQIVND come from the germline V gene (reference sequence).

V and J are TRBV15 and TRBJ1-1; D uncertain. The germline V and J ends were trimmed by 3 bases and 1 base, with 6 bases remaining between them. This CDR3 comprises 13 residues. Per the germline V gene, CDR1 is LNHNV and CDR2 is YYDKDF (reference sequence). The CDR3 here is CATSRYSNTEAFF. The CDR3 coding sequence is TGTGCCACCAGCAGGTACTCGAACACTGAAGCTTTCTTT.

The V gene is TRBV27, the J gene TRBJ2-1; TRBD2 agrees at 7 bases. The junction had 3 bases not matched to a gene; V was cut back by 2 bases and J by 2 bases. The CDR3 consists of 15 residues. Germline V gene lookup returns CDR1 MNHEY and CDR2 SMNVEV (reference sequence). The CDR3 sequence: CASSLAGDAYNEQFF. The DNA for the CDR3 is TGTGCCAGCAGTTTAGCGGGAGATGCCTACAATGAGCAGTTCTTC.

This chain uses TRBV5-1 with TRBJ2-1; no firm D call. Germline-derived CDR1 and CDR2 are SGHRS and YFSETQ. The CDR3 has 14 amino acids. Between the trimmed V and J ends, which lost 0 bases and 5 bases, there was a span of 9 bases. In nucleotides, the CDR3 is TGCGCCAGCAGCTTGGTAGGGTTGGACAATGAGCAGTTCTTC. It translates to CASSLVGLDNEQFF.

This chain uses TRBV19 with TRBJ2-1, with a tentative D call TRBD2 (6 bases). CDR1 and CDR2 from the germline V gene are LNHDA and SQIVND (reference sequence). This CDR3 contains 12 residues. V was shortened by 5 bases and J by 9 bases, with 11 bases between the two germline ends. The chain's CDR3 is CASSGWRGEQFF. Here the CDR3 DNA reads TGTGCCAGTAGTGGTTGGAGGGGTGAGCAGTTCTTC.

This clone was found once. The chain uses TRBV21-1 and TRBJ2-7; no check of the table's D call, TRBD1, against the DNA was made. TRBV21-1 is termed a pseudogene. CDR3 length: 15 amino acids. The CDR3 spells CASFRGTWIPYEQYF. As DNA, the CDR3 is TGTGCCAGCTTTAGGGGGACGTGGATACCCTACGAGCAGTACTTC.

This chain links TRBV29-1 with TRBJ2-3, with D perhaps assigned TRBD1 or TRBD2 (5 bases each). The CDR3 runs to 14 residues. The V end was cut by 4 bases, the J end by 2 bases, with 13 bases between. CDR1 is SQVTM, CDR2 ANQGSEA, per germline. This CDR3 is CSVGWDQVTDTQYF. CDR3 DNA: TGCAGCGTTGGGTGGGACCAAGTCACAGATACGCAGTATTTT.